The T cell receptor beta chain described here comes from a study of long-term antiretroviral therapy in people with HIV. Investigators performed immunoSEQ version v3.0 at survey level. Produced via immunoSEQ multiplex PCR; TCRdb's table is partial and in-frame only. The data hold tens of thousands of clones, with more than 95% observed a single time. This CDR3 region has 12 residues. CDR1 is SGDLS, CDR2 YYNGEE, per germline. V was cut by 4 bases and J by 4 bases, with 9 bases left in between. Sequenced material: unsorted PBMCs, taken 6.9 years after starting antiretroviral therapy. This TCR came from a man between 25 and 39 years old with HIV. The gene calls are TRBV9 and TRBJ2-7, with D uncertain. The DNA of the CDR3 is TGTGCCAGCAGCCCTCCTAGTTACGAGCAGTACTTC. Protein: CASSPPSYEQYF.